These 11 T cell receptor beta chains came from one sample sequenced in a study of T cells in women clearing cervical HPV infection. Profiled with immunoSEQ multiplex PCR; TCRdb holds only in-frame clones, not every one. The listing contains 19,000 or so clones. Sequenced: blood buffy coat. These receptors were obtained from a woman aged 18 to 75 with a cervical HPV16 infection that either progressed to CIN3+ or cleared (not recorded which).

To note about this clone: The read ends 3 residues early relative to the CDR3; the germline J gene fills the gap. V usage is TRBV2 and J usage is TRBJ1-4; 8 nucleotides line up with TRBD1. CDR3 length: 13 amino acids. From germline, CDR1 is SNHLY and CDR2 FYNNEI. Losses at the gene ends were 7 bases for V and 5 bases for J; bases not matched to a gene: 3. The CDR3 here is CASTRQGNEKLFF. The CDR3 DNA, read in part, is TGTGCCAGCACCCGACAGGGGAATGAAAAA.

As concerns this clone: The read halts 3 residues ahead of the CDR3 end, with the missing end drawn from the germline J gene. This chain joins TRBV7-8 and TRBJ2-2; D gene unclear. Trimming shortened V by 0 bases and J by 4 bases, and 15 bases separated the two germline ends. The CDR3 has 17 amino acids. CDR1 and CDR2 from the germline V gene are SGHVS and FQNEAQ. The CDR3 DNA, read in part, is TGTGCCAGCAGCTTAGCGTTGGGCGACCTGGGCACCGGGGAG. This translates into CASSLALGDLGTGE. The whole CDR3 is CASSLALGDLGTGELFF.

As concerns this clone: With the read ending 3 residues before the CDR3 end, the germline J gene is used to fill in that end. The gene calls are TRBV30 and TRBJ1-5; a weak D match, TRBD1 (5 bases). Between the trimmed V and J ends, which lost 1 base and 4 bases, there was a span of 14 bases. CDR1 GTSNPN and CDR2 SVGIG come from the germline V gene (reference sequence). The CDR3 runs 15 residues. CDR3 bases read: TGTGCCTGGAGTGAGAGGGCAGGGACTAATCAGCCC. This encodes CAWSERAGTNQP. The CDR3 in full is CAWSERAGTNQPQHF.

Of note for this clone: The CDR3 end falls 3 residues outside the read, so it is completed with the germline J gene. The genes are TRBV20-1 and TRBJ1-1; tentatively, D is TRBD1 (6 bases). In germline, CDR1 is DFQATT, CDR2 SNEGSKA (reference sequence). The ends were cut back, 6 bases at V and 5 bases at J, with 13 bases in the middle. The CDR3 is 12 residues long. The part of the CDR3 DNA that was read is TGCAGTGCCCGAAGGGGGAGGACTGAA. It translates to CSARRGRTE. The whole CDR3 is CSARRGRTEAFF.

Here the CDR3 reads CAISENRGQAKNIQYF. The CDR3 DNA, read in part, is TGTGCCATCAGTGAGAACAGGGGGCAGGCCAAAAACATT. This chain connects TRBV10-3 to TRBJ2-4; 9 bases are shared with TRBD1. The read gets to within 3 residues of the CDR3 end, and the germline J gene fills in the rest. V shed 2 bases, J shed 1 base, and the junction held 3 bases outside the gene matches. The CDR3 is 16 residues long. Germline CDR1 reads ENHRY; CDR2 reads SYGVKD.

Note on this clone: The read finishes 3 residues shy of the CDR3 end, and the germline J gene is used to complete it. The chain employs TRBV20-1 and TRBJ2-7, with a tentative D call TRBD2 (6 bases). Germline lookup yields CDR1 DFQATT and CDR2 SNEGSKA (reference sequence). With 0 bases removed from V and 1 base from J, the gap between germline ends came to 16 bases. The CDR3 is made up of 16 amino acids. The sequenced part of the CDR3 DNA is TGCAGTGCTAGAGATTACGCGGGGCAGTGGTCCTACGAG. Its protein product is CSARDYAGQWSYE. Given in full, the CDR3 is CSARDYAGQWSYEQYF.

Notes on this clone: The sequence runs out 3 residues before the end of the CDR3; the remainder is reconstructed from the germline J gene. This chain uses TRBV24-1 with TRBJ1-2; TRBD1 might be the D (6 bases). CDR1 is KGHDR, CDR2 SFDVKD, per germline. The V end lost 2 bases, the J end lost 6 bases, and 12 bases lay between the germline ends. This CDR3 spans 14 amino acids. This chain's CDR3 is CATSDYQGFNGYTF. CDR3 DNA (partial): TGTGCCACCAGTGATTATCAGGGGTTCAATGGC.

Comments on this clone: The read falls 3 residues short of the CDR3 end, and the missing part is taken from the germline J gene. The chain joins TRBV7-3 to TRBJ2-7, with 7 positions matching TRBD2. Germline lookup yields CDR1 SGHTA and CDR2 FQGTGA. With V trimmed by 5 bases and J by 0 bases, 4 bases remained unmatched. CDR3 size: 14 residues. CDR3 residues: CASSPSGISYEQYF. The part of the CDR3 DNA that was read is TGTGCCAGCAGCCCCAGCGGGATCTCCTACGAG.

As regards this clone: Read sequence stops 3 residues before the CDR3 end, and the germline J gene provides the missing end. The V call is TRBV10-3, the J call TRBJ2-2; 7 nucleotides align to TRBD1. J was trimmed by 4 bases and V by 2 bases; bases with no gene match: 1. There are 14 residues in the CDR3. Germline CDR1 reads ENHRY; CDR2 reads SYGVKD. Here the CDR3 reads CAISENRGTGELFF. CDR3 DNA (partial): TGTGCCATCAGTGAGAACAGGGGCACCGGGGAG.

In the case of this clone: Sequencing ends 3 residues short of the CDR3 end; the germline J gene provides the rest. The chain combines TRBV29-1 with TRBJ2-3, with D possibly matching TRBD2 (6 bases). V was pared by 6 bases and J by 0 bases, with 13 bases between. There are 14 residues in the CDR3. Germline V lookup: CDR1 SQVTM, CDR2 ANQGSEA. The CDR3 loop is CSVATGTSTDTQYF. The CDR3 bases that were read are TGCAGCGTCGCAACCGGGACTAGCACAGATACG.

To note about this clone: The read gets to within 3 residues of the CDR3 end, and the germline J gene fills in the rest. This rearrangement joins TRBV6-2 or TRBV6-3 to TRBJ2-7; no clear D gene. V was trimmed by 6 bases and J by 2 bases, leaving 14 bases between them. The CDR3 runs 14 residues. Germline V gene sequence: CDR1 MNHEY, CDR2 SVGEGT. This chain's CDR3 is CASSRSVPPYEQYF. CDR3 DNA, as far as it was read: TGTGCCAGCAGCCGATCGGTCCCCCCCTACGAG.